Following are 13 T cell receptor beta chains from one sample sequenced in a study of OX40 agonist ivuxolimab in advanced cancers. Assay used: immunoSEQ multiplex PCR; TCRdb lists only in-frame clones, some missing. In the table there are about 52,000 clones, roughly nine tenths of which are singletons. The sequencing used CD4+ or CD8+ T cells sorted from blood, collected in a trial of the OX40 agonist ivuxolimab. The receptors come from an adult with an advanced solid tumor such as melanoma, head and neck, liver or kidney cancer.

To note about this clone: Additional DNA sequences in this sample encode the identical CDR3. The chain combines TRBV7-9 with TRBJ1-5; D might be TRBD1 (6 bases). Between the trimmed V and J ends, which lost 5 bases and 4 bases, there was a span of 9 bases. The CDR3 contains 13 residues. Per the germline V gene, CDR1 is SEHNR and CDR2 is FQNEAQ (reference sequence). The CDR3 DNA reads TGTGCCAGCAGCCTCCAGGGGAATCAGCCCCAGCATTTT. It yields the protein CASSLQGNQPQHF. The variable domain in full, completed from reference TRBV7-9 and TRBJ1-5, reads DTGVSQNPRHKITKRGQNVTFRCDPISEHNRLYWYRQTLGQGPEFLTYFQNEAQLEKSRLLSDRFSAERPKGSFSTLEIQRTEQGDSAMYLCASSLQGNQPQHFGDGTRLSIL.

The J gene is TRBJ2-3, the V gene TRBV9; TRBD2 matches at 8 bases. Per germline, CDR1 SGDLS and CDR2 YYNGEE. Trimming took 4 bases from V and 0 from J; bases not matched to a gene: 4. This CDR3 comprises 15 residues. The CDR3 region has the DNA TGTGCCAGCAGCTCCTCGGGGGGGAGCACAGATACGCAGTATTTT. It specifies CASSSSGGSTDTQYF. Full variable domain (outside the CDR3, taken from reference TRBV9 and TRBJ2-3): DSGVTQTPKHLITATGQRVTLRCSPRSGDLSVYWYQQSLDQGLQFLIQYYNGEERAKGNILERFSAQQFPDLHSELNLSSLELGDSALYFCASSSSGGSTDTQYFGPGTRLTVL.

The rearrangement links TRBV10-3 to TRBJ2-7, with 15 positions matching TRBD2. This CDR3 contains 17 residues. Germline V gene sequence: CDR1 ENHRY, CDR2 SYGVKD. With 2 bases clipped from V and 0 bases from J, the junction kept 2 bases outside the gene matches. The DNA of the CDR3 is TGTGCCATCAGTGAGGGACTAGCGGGGGGGAACTCCTACGAGCAGTACTTC. Translation: CAISEGLAGGNSYEQYF.

This sequence joins TRBV27 and TRBJ2-1; no reliable D call. This CDR3 is built from 12 residues. The germline CDR1 and CDR2 sequences are MNHEY and SMNVEV (reference sequence). Trimming removed 7 bases at V and 5 bases at J, with 9 bases between. The CDR3 region is CASMGNDNEQFF. DNA for the CDR3: TGTGCCAGCATGGGCAACGACAATGAGCAGTTCTTC.

The DNA of the CDR3 is TGTGCCATCAGCTTGGACAGGGACTCAGCTAACTATGGCTACACCTTC. Its protein is CAISLDRDSANYGYTF. The V and J genes are TRBV10-3 and TRBJ1-2, with 8 bases identical to TRBD1. J lost 0 bases, V lost 6 bases, and 9 bases had no gene match. In germline, CDR1 is ENHRY, CDR2 SYGVKD. The CDR3 sequence is 16 residues long.

V is TRBV29-1 and J is TRBJ2-7; TRBD2 matches 8 bases. The trim removed 5 bases at V and 3 bases at J, leaving 9 bases unmatched. The CDR3 length is 14 residues. In germline, CDR1 is SQVTM, CDR2 ANQGSEA. CDR3 DNA sequence: TGCAGCGTTTCCGGGGGGGCGCGTGTCTACGAGCAGTACTTC. Protein sequence: CSVSGGARVYEQYF.

This chain uses TRBV7-2 with TRBJ2-1, with TRBD2 as a possible D gene (7 bases). Germline V gives CDR1 SGHTA, CDR2 FQGNSA. Trimming shortened V by 6 bases and J by 5 bases, and 17 bases separated the two germline ends. This CDR3 comprises 15 residues. The CDR3, as DNA: TGTGCCAGCAGTACAACGAGGGGGGGGCACAATGAGCAGTTCTTC. Translation gives CASSTTRGGHNEQFF.

The chain couples TRBV19 to TRBJ1-2; 7 positions agree with TRBD1. Germline values: CDR1 LNHDA, CDR2 SQIVND (reference sequence). J gave up 0 bases and V 7 bases, and 8 bases lay outside the gene matches. The CDR3 has 15 amino acids. CDR3 in amino acids: CASTPGGIPNYGYTF. The CDR3, as DNA: TGTGCCAGTACCCCAGGGGGTATTCCTAACTATGGCTACACCTTC.

The chain is built from TRBV4-1 and TRBJ2-7; the D is unclear. The ends were cut back, 3 bases at V and 5 bases at J, with 23 bases in the middle. Germline loops: CDR1 MGHRA, CDR2 YSYEKL. CDR3 size: 17 residues. CDR3 in amino acids: CASSQVPGSTSSHEQYF. The DNA for the CDR3 is TGCGCCAGCAGCCAGGTACCCGGATCTACTTCTAGTCACGAGCAGTACTTC.

This sequence joins TRBV13 and TRBJ2-7; D uncertain. Per germline, CDR1 PRHDT and CDR2 FYEKMQ (reference sequence). V lost 5 bases and J 0 bases, leaving 5 bases between the germline ends. The CDR3 totals 12 residues. The CDR3 loop reads CASSLSSYEQYF. The CDR3 DNA follows: TGTGCCAGCAGCCTAAGCTCCTACGAGCAGTACTTC.

The chain carries TRBV6-5 and TRBJ2-2, with D possibly TRBD1 on 6 matching bases. There are 15 residues in the CDR3. Trimming left V 0 bases short and J 8 bases short, with 13 bases between. Germline loops: CDR1 MNHEY, CDR2 SVGAGI. CDR3 residues: CASSYSIPGTGELFF. CDR3 nucleotides: TGTGCCAGCAGTTACTCGATTCCAGGGACAGGGGAGCTGTTTTTT.

V is TRBV30 and J is TRBJ1-2; D possibly corresponds to TRBD1 (6 bases). CDR3 size: 13 residues. The V and J ends lost 8 bases and 3 bases respectively, with 16 bases between them. CDR1 GTSNPN and CDR2 SVGIG come from the germline V gene (reference sequence). The CDR3 here is CAKYATGDYGYTF. For the CDR3, the DNA is TGTGCCAAATATGCGACAGGAGACTATGGCTACACCTTC.

J is TRBJ2-1 and V is TRBV7-6; D gene ambiguous. V shed 5 bases and J shed 4 bases, with 15 bases lying between them. The CDR3 runs to 15 residues. Looked up from germline, CDR1 is SGHVS and CDR2 is FNYEAQ. CDR3 sequence reads: CASSPRTGGYNEQFF. The CDR3 region has the DNA TGTGCCAGCAGCCCCCGAACTGGCGGTTACAATGAGCAGTTCTTC.